These 28 T cell receptor beta chains share one sample of origin, sequenced in a study of glioma-infiltrating T cells. Using RNA template, CDR3s of TCR alpha and beta were amplified with iRepertoire arm-PCR. MiXCR, run by TCRdb on the multiplex PCR reads, gives a single entry per CDR3 protein. The sample holds more than 85,000 distinct CDR3 sequences; 25% to 30% are singletons and the top ten take 35%. The sequenced sample consisted of glioma tissue, nonneoplastic brain tissue, or PBMCs (not recorded which). All receptors come from a human donor with low-grade glioma or glioblastoma, undergoing nonglioma brain surgery, or in good health (not recorded which).

In this sample, this clonotype turned up many times. The rearrangement joins TRBV6-1 to TRBJ1-3; TRBD1 might be the D (5 bases). The germline V and J ends were trimmed by 6 bases and 1 base, with 13 bases remaining between them. Germline loops: CDR1 MNHNS, CDR2 SASEGT. This CDR3 has 15 amino acids. CDR3 nucleotide sequence: TGTGCCAGCAGAAACGACAGAGGTTCTGGAAACACCATATATTTT. Protein product: CASRNDRGSGNTIYF.

This clonotype was found many times. This chain links TRBV7-2 with TRBJ2-7; 7 positions agree with TRBD1. J lost 2 bases, V lost 5 bases, and 9 bases had no gene match. The CDR3 totals 15 residues. Germline-derived CDR1 and CDR2 are SGHTA and FQGNSA. The CDR3: CASSPYGTAAYEQYF. CDR3 coding DNA: TGTGCCAGCAGCCCCTATGGGACAGCCGCCTACGAGCAGTACTTC.

There are a few counts of this clonotype. The chain combines TRBV30 with TRBJ1-5; maybe TRBD1 (6 bases). Trimming took 7 bases from V and 7 from J, leaving 17 bases between them. Germline CDR1 reads GTSNPN; CDR2 reads SVGIG (reference sequence). The CDR3 consists of 13 residues. CDR3 bases: TGTGCCTACCAGGGGACCTCCCGACAGCCCCAGCATTTT. Translating gives CAYQGTSRQPQHF.

This clonotype has ten or more counts. This rearrangement joins TRBV20-1 to TRBJ2-7; 7 bases are shared with TRBD2. The CDR3 has 14 residues. V was clipped by 7 bases and J by 2 bases; unmatched bases: 11. Germline CDR1 reads DFQATT; CDR2 reads SNEGSKA (reference sequence). CDR3 residues: CSGKRGGSTYEQYF. DNA of the CDR3: TGCAGTGGGAAGCGGGGCGGGAGTACCTACGAGCAGTACTTC.

The V call is TRBV7-9, the J call TRBJ2-7; possibly TRBD2 for D (6 bases). CDR3 length: 15 amino acids. The germline gives CDR1 SEHNR, CDR2 FQNEAQ (reference sequence). The V gene lost 5 bases and the J gene lost 0 bases, with 14 bases spanning the gap. The CDR3, as DNA: TGTGCCAGCAGCCCCCTGGGGGGAAGCTCCTACGAGCAGTACTTC. It encodes CASSPLGGSSYEQYF.

V is TRBV4-1 and J is TRBJ1-1; D is uncertain. The V gene's germline CDR1 is MGHRA and CDR2 YSYEKL. This CDR3 has 12 amino acids. The CDR3 region is CTGSHTNTEAFF. In DNA, the CDR3 is TGCACCGGCAGCCACACGAACACTGAAGCTTTCTTT.

This clonotype showed up many times. The gene calls are TRBV7-9 and TRBJ1-1; no clear D. This CDR3 is built from 13 residues. CDR1 and CDR2 from the germline V gene are SEHNR and FQNEAQ (reference sequence). Trimming shortened V by 10 bases and J by 1 base, and 13 bases separated the two germline ends. This CDR3 reads CATLLNTNTEAFF. As DNA, the CDR3 is TGTGCCACCCTCCTTAATACGAACACTGAAGCTTTCTTT.

In this sample, this clonotype turned up many times. The chain has TRBV6-1 and TRBJ2-7; TRBD2 aligns across 15 bases. The CDR3 is 15 amino acids. After removal of 6 bases from V and 6 bases from J, the junction contained 6 bases not matched to a gene. Germline loops: CDR1 MNHNS, CDR2 SASEGT. CDR3 sequence (DNA): TGTGCCAGCAGCCCAGGGACTAGCGGGAGGACCGAGCAGTACTTC. Translation: CASSPGTSGRTEQYF.

With respect to this clonotype: Just one base apart from a much larger clone, this may be a read error. J is TRBJ1-1 and V is TRBV19, with D possibly TRBD1 on 6 matching bases. Germline V gives CDR1 LNHDA, CDR2 SQIVND (reference sequence). V lost 9 bases to trimming and J lost 10 bases, with 21 bases between them. This CDR3 comprises 13 residues. CDR3 sequence reads: CASNREGHGSAFF. CDR3 coding DNA: TGTGCCAGCAACCGGGAGGGACATGGATCAGCTTTCTTT.

The sample holds many counts of this clonotype. Written as DNA, the CDR3 is TGCAGCGTTCCTCAGGGGGGGGAGACCCAGTACTTC. Residues: CSVPQGGETQYF. This chain uses TRBV29-1 with TRBJ2-5; TRBD1 or TRBD2 may be the D gene (7 bases each). This CDR3 is 12 amino acids long. Trimming cost V 5 bases and J 5 bases, with 12 bases left between them. Germline values: CDR1 SQVTM, CDR2 ANQGSEA.

This clonotype came up many times. The gene calls are TRBV24-1 and TRBJ2-3; 8 positions match TRBD2. With V trimmed by 2 bases and J by 6 bases, 3 bases remained unmatched. Germline assignment: CDR1 KGHDR and CDR2 SFDVKD. This CDR3 is built from 14 residues. The CDR3 bases are TGTGCCACCAGTGATTCCCCTAGCGGGGATACGCAGTATTTT. Amino acids: CATSDSPSGDTQYF.

This clonotype was found many times. The chain employs TRBV7-9 and TRBJ1-2; D remains ambiguous. This CDR3 contains 14 residues. The V gene's germline CDR1 is SEHNR and CDR2 FQNEAQ (reference sequence). Trimming took 5 bases from V and 5 from J, leaving 15 bases between them. DNA of the CDR3: TGTGCCAGCAGCCCAGCCCTTACTGAATATGGCTACACCTTC. Protein product: CASSPALTEYGYTF.

This clonotype was detected many times. V and J are TRBV7-2 and TRBJ2-3; D gene ambiguous. Germline CDR1 SGHTA, CDR2 FQGNSA. The CDR3 totals 13 residues. Trimming left V 0 bases short and J 2 bases short, with 3 bases between. The CDR3 reads CASSLAHTDTQYF. CDR3 DNA: TGTGCCAGCAGCTTAGCCCACACAGATACGCAGTATTTT.

The rearrangement links TRBV5-1 to TRBJ1-2; 12 bases agree with TRBD1. This CDR3 region has 14 residues. Per the germline V gene, CDR1 is SGHRS and CDR2 is YFSETQ. With 4 bases clipped from V and 8 bases from J, the junction kept 6 bases outside the gene matches. This CDR3 reads CASSAGTGGGGYTF. The CDR3 nucleotides read TGCGCCAGCAGCGCCGGGACAGGGGGCGGGGGCTACACCTTC.

This clonotype was counted ten times or more. V gene TRBV6-1 combines with J gene TRBJ1-1, with D unclear. The germline V gene encodes CDR1 MNHNS and CDR2 SASEGT. The CDR3 covers 15 residues. Trimming took 5 bases from V and 6 from J, leaving 19 bases between them. In DNA, the CDR3 is TGTGCCAGCAGTCTCGGACGGCAAACCGACTCTGAAGCTTTCTTT. As protein: CASSLGRQTDSEAFF.

At least ten counts were recorded for this clonotype. The V call is TRBV15, the J call TRBJ2-1, with 11 positions matching TRBD2. The V segment lost 7 bases and the J segment 3 bases; nucleotides outside the gene matches: 2. The CDR3 is 14 residues long. The V gene's germline CDR1 is LNHNV and CDR2 YYDKDF (reference sequence). CDR3 sequence: CATNLAGGYNEQFF. CDR3 nucleotide sequence: TGTGCCACCAACCTAGCGGGGGGCTACAATGAGCAGTTCTTC.

Many counts were recorded for this clonotype. CDR3 nucleotides: TGTGCCAGCAGAAGTGGGGGACTAGCCACAGATACGCAGTATTTT. It translates to CASRSGGLATDTQYF. The chain recombines TRBV6-1 with TRBJ2-3; 9 bases agree with TRBD2. V was pared by 6 bases and J by 2 bases, with 6 bases of the junction left unmatched. Germline V gene lookup returns CDR1 MNHNS and CDR2 SASEGT. The CDR3 spans 15 residues.

The rearrangement joins TRBV9 to TRBJ2-3; D not resolved. This CDR3 comprises 14 residues. Germline CDR1 and CDR2: SGDLS and YYNGEE. The ends were cut back, 0 bases at V and 2 bases at J, with 7 bases in the middle. The CDR3 reads CASSVERITDTQYF. The DNA for the CDR3 is TGTGCCAGCAGCGTAGAACGGATCACAGATACGCAGTATTTT. Variable domain in full (rest from reference TRBV9 and TRBJ2-3): DSGVTQTPKHLITATGQRVTLRCSPRSGDLSVYWYQQSLDQGLQFLIQYYNGEERAKGNILERFSAQQFPDLHSELNLSSLELGDSALYFCASSVERITDTQYFGPGTRLTVL.

This clonotype was found many times. This chain uses TRBV7-2 with TRBJ2-3; D is unresolved. Trimming left V 5 bases short and J 3 bases short, with 3 bases between. Germline lookup yields CDR1 SGHTA and CDR2 FQGNSA. The CDR3 sequence is 11 residues long. CDR3 nucleotide sequence: TGTGCCAGCAGCGCGACAGATACGCAGTATTTT. It is translated as CASSATDTQYF.

This clonotype was observed many times. The chain combines TRBV6-1 with TRBJ2-1; D remains unclear. From germline, CDR1 is MNHNS and CDR2 SASEGT. V was cut by 6 bases and J by 5 bases, with 5 bases left in between. The CDR3 loop spans 11 amino acids. The CDR3 DNA follows: TGTGCCAGCAGCTACCACAATGAGCAGTTCTTC. This encodes CASSYHNEQFF.

The gene calls are TRBV3-1 and TRBJ2-5; 7 positions agree with TRBD1. The junction had 2 bases not matched to a gene; V was cut back by 4 bases and J by 3 bases. CDR1 LGHDT and CDR2 YNNKEL come from the germline V gene (reference sequence). The CDR3 is 13 amino acids. The CDR3 coding sequence is TGTGCCAGCAGCCCACAGGGGAAAGAGACCCAGTACTTC. It specifies CASSPQGKETQYF.

Many counts were recorded for this clonotype. This chain joins TRBV25-1 and TRBJ1-2, with 7 positions matching TRBD1. V lost 8 bases, J lost 3 bases, and 6 bases stayed unmatched. This CDR3 spans 13 amino acids. Germline lookup yields CDR1 MGHDK and CDR2 SYGVNS. The CDR3 DNA sequence: TGTGCCAGCCGTGCTGGGACAGACTATGGCTACACCTTC. Its translation: CASRAGTDYGYTF.

This clonotype was seen once. The chain couples TRBV7-9 to TRBJ2-7; 7 nucleotides line up with TRBD1. CDR3 length: 15 amino acids. Trimming at V came to 2 bases and at J to 4 bases, leaving 8 bases not matched to a gene. Germline CDR1 reads SEHNR; CDR2 reads FQNEAQ (reference sequence). The CDR3 is CASSLCRQGSYEQYF. DNA for the CDR3: TGTGCCAGCAGCTTATGCCGACAGGGCTCTTACGAGCAGTACTTC.

With respect to this clonotype: No conserved phenylalanine or tryptophan is present at the end of the CDR3, so a read error is the likely explanation. The rearrangement uses TRBV19 and TRBJ2-7; D is unresolved. The CDR3 consists of 14 residues. Trimming removed 2 bases from V and 1 base from J, with 9 bases in between. Germline V gene data show CDR1 as LNHDA and CDR2 as SQIVND (reference sequence). CDR3 nucleotides: TGTGCCAGTAGTATATCGGCCGCTTCCTACGAGCAGTACTAC. It yields the protein CASSISAASYEQYY.

This clonotype was recorded at least ten times. The gene calls are TRBV7-9 and TRBJ2-3; unclear D gene. CDR3 length: 16 residues. Germline V gene data show CDR1 as SEHNR and CDR2 as FQNEAQ (reference sequence). Trimming removed 1 base from V and 6 bases from J, with 17 bases in between. In DNA, the CDR3 is TGTGCCAGCAGCTTAGACTATGCCGATGGTGGGGATACGCAGTATTTT. Translation: CASSLDYADGGDTQYF.

The rearrangement uses TRBV30 and TRBJ1-1, with D perhaps matching TRBD1 (5 bases). V lost 2 bases and J 10 bases, leaving 20 bases between the germline ends. CDR1 is GTSNPN, CDR2 SVGIG, per germline (reference sequence). The CDR3 has 14 residues. CDR3 bases: TGTGCCTGGAGTCTAGATGGGGTGAGAAGGGGAGCTTTCTTT. As protein: CAWSLDGVRRGAFF. The variable domain in full, completed from reference TRBV30 and TRBJ1-1, reads SQTIHQWPATLVQPVGSPLSLECTVEGTSNPNLYWYRQAAGRGLQLLFYSVGIGQISSEVPQNLSASRPQDRQFILSSKKLLLSDSGFYLCAWSLDGVRRGAFFGQGTRLTVV.

This clonotype appeared many times. The chain employs TRBV20-1 and TRBJ2-1; the match to TRBD2 covers 10 bases. This CDR3 has 15 amino acids. V shed 3 bases, J shed 8 bases, and the junction held 10 bases outside the gene matches. Per the germline V gene, CDR1 is DFQATT and CDR2 is SNEGSKA (reference sequence). The DNA for the CDR3 is TGCAGTGCTAGGTTGCGGCTAGCGGGAGTCTATGAGCAGTTCTTC. Translating it yields CSARLRLAGVYEQFF.

Note on this clonotype: A much larger clone sits a single nucleotide away, making a read error possible. The V gene is TRBV3-1, the J gene TRBJ2-3; D is unresolved. V was trimmed by 7 bases and J by 2 bases, leaving 10 bases between them. Per germline, CDR1 LGHDT and CDR2 YNNKEL (reference sequence). The CDR3 sequence is 13 residues long. The CDR3 nucleotides are TGTGCCAGCATCCCTTACCACACAGATACGCAGTATTTT. This codes for CASIPYHTDTQYF.